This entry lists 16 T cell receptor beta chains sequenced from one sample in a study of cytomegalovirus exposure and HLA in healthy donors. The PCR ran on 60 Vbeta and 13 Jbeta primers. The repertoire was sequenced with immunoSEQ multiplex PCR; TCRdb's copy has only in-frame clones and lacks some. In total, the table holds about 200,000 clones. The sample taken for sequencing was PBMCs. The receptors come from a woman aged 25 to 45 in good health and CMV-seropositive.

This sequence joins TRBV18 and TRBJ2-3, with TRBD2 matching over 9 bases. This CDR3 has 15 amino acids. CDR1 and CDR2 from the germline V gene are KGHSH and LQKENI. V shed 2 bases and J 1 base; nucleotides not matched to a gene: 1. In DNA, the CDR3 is TGTGCCAGCTCACCAAGGACTAGCGGCACAGATACGCAGTATTTT. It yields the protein CASSPRTSGTDTQYF. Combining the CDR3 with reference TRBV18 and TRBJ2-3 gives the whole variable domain NAGVMQNPRHLVRRRGQEARLRCSPMKGHSHVYWYRQLPEEGLKFMVYLQKENIIDESGMPKERFSAEFPKEGPSILRIQQVVRGDSAAYFCASSPRTSGTDTQYFGPGTRLTVL.

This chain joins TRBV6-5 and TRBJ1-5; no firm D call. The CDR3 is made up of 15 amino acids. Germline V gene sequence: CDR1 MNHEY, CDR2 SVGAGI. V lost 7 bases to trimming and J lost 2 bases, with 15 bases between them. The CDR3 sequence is CASISVGGGNQPQHF. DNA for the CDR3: TGTGCCAGCATTTCGGTCGGCGGGGGCAATCAGCCCCAGCATTTT.

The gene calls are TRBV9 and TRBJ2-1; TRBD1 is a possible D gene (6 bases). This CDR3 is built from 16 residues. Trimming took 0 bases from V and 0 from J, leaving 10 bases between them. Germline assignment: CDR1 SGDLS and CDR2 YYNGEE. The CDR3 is CASSVAGVLSYNEQFF. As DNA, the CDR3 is TGTGCCAGCAGCGTAGCAGGGGTCCTCTCCTACAATGAGCAGTTCTTC. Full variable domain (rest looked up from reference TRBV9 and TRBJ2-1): DSGVTQTPKHLITATGQRVTLRCSPRSGDLSVYWYQQSLDQGLQFLIQYYNGEERAKGNILERFSAQQFPDLHSELNLSSLELGDSALYFCASSVAGVLSYNEQFFGPGTRLTVL.

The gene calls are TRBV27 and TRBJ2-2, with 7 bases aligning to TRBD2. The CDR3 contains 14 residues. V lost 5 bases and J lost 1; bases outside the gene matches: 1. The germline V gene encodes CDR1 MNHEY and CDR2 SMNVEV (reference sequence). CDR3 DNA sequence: TGTGCCAGCAGTCCTAGCGGGAACACCGGGGAGCTGTTTTTT. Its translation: CASSPSGNTGELFF.

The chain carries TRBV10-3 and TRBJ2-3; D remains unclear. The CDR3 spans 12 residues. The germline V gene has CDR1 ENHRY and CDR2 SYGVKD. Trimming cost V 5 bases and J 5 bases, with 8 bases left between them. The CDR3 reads CAISYRGDTQYF. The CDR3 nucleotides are TGTGCCATCAGTTACCGAGGAGATACGCAGTATTTT.

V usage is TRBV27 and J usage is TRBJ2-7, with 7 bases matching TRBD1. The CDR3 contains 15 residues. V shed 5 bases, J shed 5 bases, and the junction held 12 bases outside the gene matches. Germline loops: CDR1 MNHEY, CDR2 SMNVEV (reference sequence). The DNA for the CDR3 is TGTGCCAGCAGTCCCGGGACAGCCATATCCAACGAGCAGTACTTC. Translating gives CASSPGTAISNEQYF.

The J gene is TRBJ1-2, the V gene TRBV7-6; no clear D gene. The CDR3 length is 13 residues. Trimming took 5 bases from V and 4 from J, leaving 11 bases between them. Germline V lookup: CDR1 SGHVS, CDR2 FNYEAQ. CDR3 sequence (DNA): TGTGCCAGCAGCGAAACCAACAGCTATGGCTACACCTTC. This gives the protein CASSETNSYGYTF. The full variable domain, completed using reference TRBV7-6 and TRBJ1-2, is GAGVSQSPRYKVTKRGQDVALRCDPISGHVSLYWYRQALGQGPEFLTYFNYEAQQDKSGLPNDRFSAERPEGSISTLTIQRTEQRDSAMYRCASSETNSYGYTFGSGTRLTVV.

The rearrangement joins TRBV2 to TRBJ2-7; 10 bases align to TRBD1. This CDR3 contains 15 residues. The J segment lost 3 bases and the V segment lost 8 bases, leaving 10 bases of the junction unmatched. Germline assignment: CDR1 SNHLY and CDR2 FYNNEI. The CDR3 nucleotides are TGTGCCAGCCATCCGACAGGGGGCGCGATCTACGAGCAGTACTTC. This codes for CASHPTGGAIYEQYF.

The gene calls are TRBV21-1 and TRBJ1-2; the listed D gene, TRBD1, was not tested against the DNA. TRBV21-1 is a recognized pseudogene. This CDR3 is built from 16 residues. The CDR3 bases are TGTGCCAGCAGCAAATCAATCCAGGGAACGAGTGATGGCTACACCTTC. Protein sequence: CASSKSIQGTSDGYTF.

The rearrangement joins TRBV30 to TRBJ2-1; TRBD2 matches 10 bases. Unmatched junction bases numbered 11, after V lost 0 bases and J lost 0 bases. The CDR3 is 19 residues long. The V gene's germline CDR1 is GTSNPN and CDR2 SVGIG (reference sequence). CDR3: CAWSVGRTSGIGSYNEQFF. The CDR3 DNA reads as TGTGCCTGGAGTGTAGGTAGGACTAGCGGTATCGGCTCCTACAATGAGCAGTTCTTC.

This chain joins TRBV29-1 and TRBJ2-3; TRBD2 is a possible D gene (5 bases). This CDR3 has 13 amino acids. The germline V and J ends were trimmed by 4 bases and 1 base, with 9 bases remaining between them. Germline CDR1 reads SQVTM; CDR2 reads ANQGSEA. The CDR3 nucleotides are TGCAGCGTTGGGGAGTTGGGCACAGATACGCAGTATTTT. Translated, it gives CSVGELGTDTQYF.

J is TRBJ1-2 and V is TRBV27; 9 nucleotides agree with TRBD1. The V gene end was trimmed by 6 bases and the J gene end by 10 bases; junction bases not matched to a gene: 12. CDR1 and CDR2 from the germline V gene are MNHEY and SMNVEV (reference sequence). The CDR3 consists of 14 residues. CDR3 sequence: CASSQAGTGTLYTF. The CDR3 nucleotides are TGTGCCAGCAGCCAAGCCGGGACAGGGACCCTCTACACCTTC.

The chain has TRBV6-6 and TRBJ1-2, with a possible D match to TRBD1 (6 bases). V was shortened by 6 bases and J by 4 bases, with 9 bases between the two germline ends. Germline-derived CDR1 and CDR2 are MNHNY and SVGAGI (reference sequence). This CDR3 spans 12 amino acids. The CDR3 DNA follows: TGTGCCAGCAGCCAGGGGCCCTATGGCTACACCTTC. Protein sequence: CASSQGPYGYTF.

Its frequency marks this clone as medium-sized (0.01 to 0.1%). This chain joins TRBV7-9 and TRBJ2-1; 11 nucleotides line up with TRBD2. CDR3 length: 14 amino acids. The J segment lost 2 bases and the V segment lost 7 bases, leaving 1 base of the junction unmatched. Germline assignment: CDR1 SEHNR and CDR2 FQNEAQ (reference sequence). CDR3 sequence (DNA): TGTGCCAGCAAGGGACTAGCGGCCTACAATGAGCAGTTCTTC. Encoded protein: CASKGLAAYNEQFF. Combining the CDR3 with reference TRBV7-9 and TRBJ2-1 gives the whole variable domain DTGVSQNPRHKITKRGQNVTFRCDPISEHNRLYWYRQTLGQGPEFLTYFQNEAQLEKSRLLSDRFSAERPKGSFSTLEIQRTEQGDSAMYLCASKGLAAYNEQFFGPGTRLTVL.

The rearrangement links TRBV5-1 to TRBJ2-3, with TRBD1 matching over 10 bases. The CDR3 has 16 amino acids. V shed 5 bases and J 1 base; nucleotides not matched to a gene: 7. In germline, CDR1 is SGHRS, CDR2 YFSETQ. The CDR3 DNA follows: TGCGCCAGCAGGGTTTGGGGGACAGGGGGCACAGATACGCAGTATTTT. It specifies CASRVWGTGGTDTQYF.

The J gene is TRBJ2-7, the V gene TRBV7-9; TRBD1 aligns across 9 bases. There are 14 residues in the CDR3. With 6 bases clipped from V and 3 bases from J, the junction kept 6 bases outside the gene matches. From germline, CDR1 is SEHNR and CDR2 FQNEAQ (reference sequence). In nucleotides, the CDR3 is TGTGCCAGCAGGGGGACAGGGAAGGTCTACGAGCAGTACTTC. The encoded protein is CASRGTGKVYEQYF. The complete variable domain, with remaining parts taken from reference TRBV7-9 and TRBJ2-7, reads DTGVSQNPRHKITKRGQNVTFRCDPISEHNRLYWYRQTLGQGPEFLTYFQNEAQLEKSRLLSDRFSAERPKGSFSTLEIQRTEQGDSAMYLCASRGTGKVYEQYFGPGTRLTVT.